Listed below are T cell receptor beta chains from one sample, sequenced in a study of T cells after yellow fever vaccination. TCRdb fed the 5' RACE reads into MiXCR, producing one record per CDR3 protein. The table shows approximately 150,000 distinct CDR3 sequences, with 7.7% occurring only once. The sequencing here drew on CD4+ T cells sorted from PBMCs, taken 5 days after the yellow fever booster vaccination. All receptors come from a man younger than 40 who received the YFV17D yellow fever vaccine. CDR3s include the opening cysteine and the closing phenylalanine or tryptophan. The D gene is left open where the match is weak. Some rows mark clone size as missing; the rest say once, few, many or name a class of expanded clone.

j_gene: TRBJ1-3; d_gene: -; abundance: few; v_gene: TRBV5-1; CDR3nt: TGCGCCAGCAGTTCCGGGGGAACGGCTGGAAACACCATATATTTT; CDR3aa: CASSSGGTAGNTIYF
j_gene: TRBJ1-4; d_gene: -; abundance: many; v_gene: TRBV18; CDR3nt: TGTGCCAGCTCAGCCGGGACACAGAATGAAAAACTGTTTTTT; CDR3aa: CASSAGTQNEKLFF
j_gene: TRBJ2-6; d_gene: -; abundance: -; v_gene: TRBV20-1; CDR3nt: TGCAGTGCTAGGGCAGGGGCTGCCAACGTCCTGACTTTC; CDR3aa: CSARAGAANVLTF
j_gene: TRBJ1-1; d_gene: TRBD1; abundance: many; v_gene: TRBV14; CDR3nt: TGTGCCAGCAGCTTTGGACAGGGGGACACTGAAGCTTTCTTT; CDR3aa: CASSFGQGDTEAFF
j_gene: TRBJ2-2; d_gene: -; abundance: many; v_gene: TRBV28; CDR3nt: TGTGCCAGCAGTTTTTGGGACACCGGGGAGCTGTTTTTT; CDR3aa: CASSFWDTGELFF
j_gene: TRBJ1-6; d_gene: -; abundance: many; v_gene: TRBV3-1; CDR3nt: TGTGCCAGCAGCCAAGGGCTTGATAATTCACCCCTCCACTTT; CDR3aa: CASSQGLDNSPLHF
j_gene: TRBJ2-1; d_gene: TRBD1; abundance: many; v_gene: TRBV9; CDR3nt: TGTGCCAGCAGCACCGGGACAGGTATCTACAATGAGCAGTTCTTC; CDR3aa: CASSTGTGIYNEQFF
j_gene: TRBJ2-2; d_gene: TRBD1; abundance: many; v_gene: TRBV6-6; CDR3nt: TGTGCCACCCAGGGGGCCTGGGAGCTGTTTTTT; CDR3aa: CATQGAWELFF
j_gene: TRBJ2-2; d_gene: -; abundance: -; v_gene: TRBV30; CDR3nt: TGTGCCCGCCGAGAGGACTCCCGGGTGGCCGGGGAGCTGTTTTTT; CDR3aa: CARREDSRVAGELFF
j_gene: TRBJ2-7; d_gene: TRBD2; abundance: many; v_gene: TRBV20-1; CDR3nt: TGCAGTGCCCAAAGCGGGAGAATCTCCTACGAGCAGTACTTC; CDR3aa: CSAQSGRISYEQYF
j_gene: TRBJ2-1; d_gene: TRBD1; abundance: many; v_gene: TRBV29-1; CDR3nt: TGCAGCGTCGACACGACAGGGCCGGAGCAGTTCTTC; CDR3aa: CSVDTTGPEQFF
j_gene: TRBJ2-3; d_gene: TRBD2; abundance: many; v_gene: TRBV12-3/TRBV12-4; CDR3nt: TGTGCCAGCATCAGGGGACTAGCGGGAGGGCAGGATACGCAGTATTTT; CDR3aa: CASIRGLAGGQDTQYF
j_gene: TRBJ2-3; d_gene: -; abundance: many; v_gene: TRBV9; CDR3nt: TGTGCCAGCAGCGTAGGGGCCGGGTCCGGCACAGATACGCAGTATTTT; CDR3aa: CASSVGAGSGTDTQYF
j_gene: TRBJ2-7; d_gene: -; abundance: many; v_gene: TRBV28; CDR3nt: TGTGCCAGCAGTCCGGCCGGTGGAGGATCCTACGAGCAGTACTTC; CDR3aa: CASSPAGGGSYEQYF
j_gene: TRBJ2-4; d_gene: TRBD1; abundance: many; v_gene: TRBV10-1; CDR3nt: TGCGCCAGCAAGGACAGGGGGCTTGTGTCCAAAAACATTCAGTACTTC; CDR3aa: CASKDRGLVSKNIQYF
j_gene: TRBJ2-5; d_gene: -; abundance: many; v_gene: TRBV29-1; CDR3nt: TGCAGCGTGGGGCTGCGGTACCAAGAGACCCAGTACTTC; CDR3aa: CSVGLRYQETQYF
j_gene: TRBJ2-3; d_gene: TRBD2; abundance: many; v_gene: TRBV5-1; CDR3nt: TGCGCCAGCAGCTTGGAGCGGGACCTCACAGATACGCAGTATTTT; CDR3aa: CASSLERDLTDTQYF
j_gene: TRBJ1-4; d_gene: -; abundance: -; v_gene: TRBV7-2; CDR3nt: TGTGCCAGCAGCCCTGACAGTGAAAAACTGTTTTTT; CDR3aa: CASSPDSEKLFF
j_gene: TRBJ2-3; d_gene: -; abundance: -; v_gene: TRBV12-3/TRBV12-4; CDR3nt: TGTGCCAGCAGTTTACAGGAATCACCGAGGACGCAGTATTTT; CDR3aa: CASSLQESPRTQYF
j_gene: TRBJ2-1; d_gene: -; abundance: few; v_gene: TRBV5-6; CDR3nt: TGTGCCAGCAGCCCTCTGGGTTCAGGGCAGTTCTTC; CDR3aa: CASSPLGSGQFF
j_gene: TRBJ2-5; d_gene: -; abundance: many; v_gene: TRBV12-3/TRBV12-4; CDR3nt: TGTGCCAGCAGTTTTCGGCCCCTCATGAACCATCGGCAAGAGACCCAGTACTTC; CDR3aa: CASSFRPLMNHRQETQYF
j_gene: TRBJ2-1; d_gene: -; abundance: many; v_gene: TRBV7-8; CDR3nt: TGTGCCAGCCTCAAATCTGGGGGTGAGCAGTTCTTC; CDR3aa: CASLKSGGEQFF
j_gene: TRBJ2-7; d_gene: -; abundance: many; v_gene: TRBV18; CDR3nt: TGTGCCAGCTCACCGACAGGTGTCTACGAGCAGTACTTC; CDR3aa: CASSPTGVYEQYF
j_gene: TRBJ2-3; d_gene: TRBD1; abundance: -; v_gene: TRBV4-1; CDR3nt: TGCGCCAGCAGCCAACCCGGGACAGCTAGGGAGGATACGCAGTATTTT; CDR3aa: CASSQPGTAREDTQYF
j_gene: TRBJ2-7; d_gene: TRBD1; abundance: many; v_gene: TRBV7-9; CDR3nt: TGTGCCAGCAGCTCTTCGGGACAGGGTTTGGGCGAGCAGTACTTC; CDR3aa: CASSSSGQGLGEQYF
j_gene: TRBJ2-1; d_gene: TRBD1; abundance: many; v_gene: TRBV18; CDR3nt: TGTGCCAGCTCCCCTAAGCAGGGGGAGAACAATGAGCAGTTCTTC; CDR3aa: CASSPKQGENNEQFF
j_gene: TRBJ2-5; d_gene: -; abundance: many; v_gene: TRBV30; CDR3nt: TGTGCCTGGAGTAGAGGAGGGCCGGAGACCCAGTACTTC; CDR3aa: CAWSRGGPETQYF
j_gene: TRBJ1-2; d_gene: -; abundance: many; v_gene: TRBV7-7; CDR3nt: TGTGCCAGCAGCCGAGAGTCCCTTCTGAACTATGGCTACACCTTC; CDR3aa: CASSRESLLNYGYTF
j_gene: TRBJ2-1; d_gene: TRBD1; abundance: many; v_gene: TRBV19; CDR3nt: TGTGCCAGTAGTACCCTCGGACAGGGGACGAGCTCCTACAATGAGCAGTTCTTC; CDR3aa: CASSTLGQGTSSYNEQFF
j_gene: TRBJ2-1; d_gene: TRBD2; abundance: many; v_gene: TRBV3-1; CDR3nt: TGTGCCAGCAGCCCTCCACTAGCGGGTCCCTACAATGAGCAGTTCTTC; CDR3aa: CASSPPLAGPYNEQFF
j_gene: TRBJ2-5; d_gene: -; abundance: many; v_gene: TRBV7-2; CDR3nt: TGTGCCAGCAGCTCCTCCCCAGGACTCTTCCAAGAGACCCAGTACTTC; CDR3aa: CASSSSPGLFQETQYF
j_gene: TRBJ1-2; d_gene: -; abundance: many; v_gene: TRBV7-2; CDR3nt: TGTGCCAGCAGCCAGACAGTGGAGGGAATACATGGCTACACCTTC; CDR3aa: CASSQTVEGIHGYTF
j_gene: TRBJ1-5; d_gene: -; abundance: many; v_gene: TRBV5-1; CDR3nt: TGCGCCAGCAGCCCTGAGCCGCGACAGCCCCAGCATTTT; CDR3aa: CASSPEPRQPQHF
j_gene: TRBJ2-1; d_gene: -; abundance: -; v_gene: TRBV20-1; CDR3nt: TGCAGTGCTAGAGATCCTCAGAACTACAATGAGCAGTTCTTC; CDR3aa: CSARDPQNYNEQFF
j_gene: TRBJ2-2; d_gene: -; abundance: many; v_gene: TRBV4-2; CDR3nt: TGTGCCAGCAGCCAGGGACCCGCCGGGGAGCTGTTTTTT; CDR3aa: CASSQGPAGELFF
j_gene: TRBJ2-3; d_gene: TRBD2; abundance: many; v_gene: TRBV5-1; CDR3nt: TGCGCCAGCAGCTCCAACGGGAGGCCTAGCACAGATACGCAGTATTTT; CDR3aa: CASSSNGRPSTDTQYF
j_gene: TRBJ2-2; d_gene: TRBD2; abundance: many; v_gene: TRBV12-3/TRBV12-4; CDR3nt: TGTGCCAGCAGTCACTCTGGCGGGAGGGGCACCGGGGAGCTGTTTTTT; CDR3aa: CASSHSGGRGTGELFF
j_gene: TRBJ1-5; d_gene: -; abundance: -; v_gene: TRBV29-1; CDR3nt: TGCAGCGTTTCTGATAGCAATCAGCCCCAGCATTTT; CDR3aa: CSVSDSNQPQHF
j_gene: TRBJ2-5; d_gene: -; abundance: few; v_gene: TRBV5-1; CDR3nt: TGCGCCAGCAGCTTCTTGGCGGGCGGTGAGACCCAGTACTTC; CDR3aa: CASSFLAGGETQYF
j_gene: TRBJ1-1; d_gene: -; abundance: few; v_gene: TRBV4-3; CDR3nt: TGCGCCAGCAGCCAAGGAATCAGTGGAATGAACACTGAAGCTTTCTTT; CDR3aa: CASSQGISGMNTEAFF
j_gene: TRBJ2-5; d_gene: TRBD1; abundance: -; v_gene: TRBV28; CDR3nt: TGTGCCAGCAGTTTGAGCGGGACAGGGGCCTTTAGGTTCGTCCAGTACTTC; CDR3aa: CASSLSGTGAFRFVQYF
j_gene: TRBJ2-7; d_gene: TRBD1; abundance: few; v_gene: TRBV19; CDR3nt: TGTGCCAGTAGTAGAGACAGGGGCCGCGAGCAGTACTTC; CDR3aa: CASSRDRGREQYF
j_gene: TRBJ2-2; d_gene: TRBD1; abundance: many; v_gene: TRBV10-3; CDR3nt: TGTGCCTTACGGACAGGGGGGGACACCGGGGAGCTGTTTTTT; CDR3aa: CALRTGGDTGELFF
j_gene: TRBJ2-7; d_gene: -; abundance: few; v_gene: TRBV19; CDR3nt: TGTGCCAGTAGTATAGTAGGAACCAGCTCCTACGAGCAGTACTTC; CDR3aa: CASSIVGTSSYEQYF
j_gene: TRBJ1-5; d_gene: -; abundance: many; v_gene: TRBV6-6; CDR3nt: TGTGCCAGCCTCGAAGGGGGCAATCAGCCCCAGCATTTT; CDR3aa: CASLEGGNQPQHF
j_gene: TRBJ2-7; d_gene: TRBD1; abundance: many; v_gene: TRBV4-3; CDR3nt: TGCGCCAGCAGCCAAGAGCGGTGGGACAGGGTTTACGAGCAGTACTTC; CDR3aa: CASSQERWDRVYEQYF
j_gene: TRBJ2-1; d_gene: -; abundance: many; v_gene: TRBV21-1; CDR3nt: TGTGCCAGCAGCGAATATATAGGGACTGGGGCGGATGAGCAGTTCTTC; CDR3aa: CASSEYIGTGADEQFF
j_gene: TRBJ2-2; d_gene: -; abundance: many; v_gene: TRBV9; CDR3nt: TGTGCCAGCAGCGTACAGACGAACACCGGGGAGCTGTTTTTT; CDR3aa: CASSVQTNTGELFF
j_gene: TRBJ2-7; d_gene: -; abundance: many; v_gene: TRBV20-1; CDR3nt: TGCAGTGCTAGAGAACCGACCCACGGCAGGGAGCAGTACTTC; CDR3aa: CSAREPTHGREQYF
j_gene: TRBJ1-2; d_gene: -; abundance: many; v_gene: TRBV10-3; CDR3nt: TGTGCCATCAGTGCCGGGACTAACTATGGCTACACCTTC; CDR3aa: CAISAGTNYGYTF
j_gene: TRBJ2-7; d_gene: -; abundance: many; v_gene: TRBV29-1; CDR3nt: TGCAGCGTTGTGGGGGCCTACGAGCAGTACTTC; CDR3aa: CSVVGAYEQYF
j_gene: TRBJ1-6; d_gene: TRBD1; abundance: many; v_gene: TRBV4-1; CDR3nt: TGCGCCAGCAGCAACCGGGACAGGGGTTCACCCCTCCACTTT; CDR3aa: CASSNRDRGSPLHF
j_gene: TRBJ2-4; d_gene: -; abundance: many; v_gene: TRBV3-1; CDR3nt: TGTGCCAGCAGCCAAGGGGTGGAAAACATTCAGTACTTC; CDR3aa: CASSQGVENIQYF
j_gene: TRBJ2-7; d_gene: -; abundance: many; v_gene: TRBV5-1; CDR3nt: TGCGCCAGCAGCTTTGAGGAGGGACACTACGAGCAGTACTTC; CDR3aa: CASSFEEGHYEQYF
j_gene: TRBJ2-1; d_gene: -; abundance: many; v_gene: TRBV3-1; CDR3nt: TGTGCCAGCAGCCAAGGCCTGCAGGGGAATGAGCAGTTCTTC; CDR3aa: CASSQGLQGNEQFF
j_gene: TRBJ2-7; d_gene: -; abundance: many; v_gene: TRBV29-1; CDR3nt: TGCAGCGCGAGGAGGGGGGACCAGCAGTACTTC; CDR3aa: CSARRGDQQYF
j_gene: TRBJ2-7; d_gene: -; abundance: many; v_gene: TRBV28; CDR3nt: TGTGCCAGCAGTTCCCCGGACGAGCAGTACTTC; CDR3aa: CASSSPDEQYF
j_gene: TRBJ2-7; d_gene: -; abundance: -; v_gene: TRBV28; CDR3nt: TGTGCCAGCAGAAATGACCAGGCGAGCTACGAGCAGTACTTC; CDR3aa: CASRNDQASYEQYF